The rows below give T cell receptor beta chains drawn from one sample of a study of T cells expressing NK-cell markers. TCRdb reworked the 5' RACE reads into one entry per CDR3 protein, no DNA. Its table records about 8,000 distinct CDR3 sequences. The sequencing sample was made of blood T cells: a sorted CD56 or NKG2C T cell subset, CD4+ or CD8+ T cells, or bulk PBMC T cells (not recorded which). These receptors came from a man between 18 and 35 years old in good health. The CDR3 runs from the conserved cysteine through the conserved F or W. Clone size, where shown, is once, few, many, or a class for clones that have expanded.

v_gene	len	j_gene	abundance	CDR3aa
TRBV6-2/TRBV6-3	11	TRBJ2-7	.	CASSYGGEQYF
TRBV4-1	15	TRBJ1-1	medium-sized	CASSPWFLGNTEAFF
TRBV30	15	TRBJ2-1	.	CAWTGGGLVYNEQFF
TRBV11-3	15	TRBJ2-5	.	CASSLGSRDSETQYF
TRBV5-1	14	TRBJ2-3	medium-sized	CASSDGGGTDTQYF
TRBV25-1	15	TRBJ1-1	.	CASSEAWTAGTEAFF
TRBV6-2/TRBV6-3	16	TRBJ2-1	medium-sized	CASSPDRGVTYNEQFF
TRBV27	15	TRBJ2-1	.	CASSQGLAGVNEQFF
TRBV7-9	12	TRBJ2-7	medium-sized	CASSSQGGEQYF
TRBV18	14	TRBJ1-5	.	CASSPEGSNQPQHF
TRBV20-1	13	TRBJ2-2	.	CSAGGLAGGELFF
TRBV27	14	TRBJ1-1	.	CASSFSQTGPEAFF
TRBV5-4	15	TRBJ2-2	.	CASSYGGRVTGELFF
TRBV12-3/TRBV12-4	14	TRBJ1-4	medium-sized	CASSFKTGRGQLFF
TRBV24-1	15	TRBJ2-1	.	CATSDPRQGINEQFF
TRBV5-4	14	TRBJ2-1	.	CASRKKDEWDEQFF
TRBV24-1	15	TRBJ2-2	.	CATSDLVRGTGELFF
TRBV28	17	TRBJ2-7	.	CASSSEIGTELTYEQYF
TRBV20-1	15	TRBJ1-4	.	CSASRDPATNEKLFF
TRBV28	19	TRBJ2-1	medium-sized	CASGFTGGGSGRANNEQFF
TRBV18	16	TRBJ2-5	medium-sized	CASSHVTGGWRETQYF
TRBV4-1	16	TRBJ2-3	.	CASSQVLGAEGDTQYF